Detailed here is one T cell receptor (beta chain). Antigen specificity is unknown. The CDR3 contains 13 residues. CDR1 and CDR2 from the germline V gene are KGHSH and LQKENI. V gave up 2 bases and J gave up 5 bases, with 7 bases separating them. The data were taken from a study of a mutant IDH1 vaccine in newly diagnosed glioma. About the study: At weeks 1, 3, 5, 7, 11, 15, 19 and 23, patients received a vaccination, eight in all. Beforehand, treatment had been radiotherapy, temozolomide, or both; the majority received both. Vaccination began 4-6 weeks post radiotherapy alone, or with temozolomide cycles. Study results and caveats: Across multiple MHC alleles, roughly 93% of patients had vaccine-induced responses.

Measured with immunoSEQ multiplex PCR; TCRdb has only the in-frame clones, and not every one. The sample lists roughly 62,000 clones; around 89% were seen once. Time point meaning: week 11, during vaccination. Every vaccination contained 300 ug of the mutant IDH1 20-mer peptide and was paired with topical imiquimod. The V call is TRBV18, the J call TRBJ1-5; D not resolved. Sequences were derived from PBMCs, sampled from a glioma patient whose treatment included an IDH1 peptide vaccine. The receptor comes from a man aged 35-49 years with glioma. This chain's CDR3 is CASSPVGDQPQHF. In DNA form, the CDR3 reads TGTGCCAGCTCACCAGTCGGGGATCAGCCCCAGCATTTT.